This paragraph reports one T cell receptor (beta chain). The data belong to a study of kidney transplant recipient with SARS-CoV-2 infection. TCRdb reprocessed the reads via MiXCR and lists one record per CDR3 protein. This sample yields approximately 250,000 distinct CDR3 sequences, of which more than 25% are seen a single time; 6% to 8.5% belongs to the top ten. The CDR3 is made up of 16 amino acids. V lost 7 bases to trimming and J lost 4 bases, with 23 bases between them. Sequenced here: a blood sample, sampled at baseline and around day 110 from a kidney transplant recipient. The clonotype originates from a male patient in his thirties who had COVID-19 and was a kidney transplant recipient. Some T cells may be provided by the graft donor. V and J are TRBV5-7 and TRBJ1-2; D gene uncertain. TRBV5-7 is reported as an ORF; its role is uncertain. The CDR3, as DNA: TGTGCCAGCGGTCCTTTTCTTGCGTGGAAGACCTATGGCTACACCTTC. This encodes CASGPFLAWKTYGYTF.